This note documents a single TCR beta chain sequence. This entry belongs to a study of blood T cells in healthy people across ages. The V and J ends lost 2 bases and 10 bases respectively, with 12 bases between them. The germline V gene encodes CDR1 SNHLY and CDR2 FYNNEI. The CDR3 is made up of 13 amino acids. A second about 7 to 12 cycle PCR used barcoded and J-beta primers. Each sample yielded at least 2.5 million CDR3-containing paired-end reads. Each CDR3 protein gets one entry after TCRdb re-called the 5' RACE reads with MiXCR. Here the sample spans 780,000 or so distinct CDR3 sequences, roughly 50% being singletons.

This chain links TRBV2 with TRBJ2-4; a possible D gene is TRBD2 (6 bases). This sequence originates from a man aged 35 to 55 in good health. Material for sequencing was blood. CDR3 coding DNA: TGTGCCAGCAGTGAAAGGCTAGCGCAAATTCAGTACTTC. Its protein is CASSERLAQIQYF.